These 21 T cell receptor beta chains originate from one sample sequenced in a study of T cells after yellow fever vaccination. TCRdb reprocessed the 5' RACE reads via MiXCR and lists one record per CDR3 protein. Among about 510,000 distinct CDR3 sequences listed, roughly a fifth were seen once. Sequencing used PBMCs, obtained roughly 20 days after the first yellow fever vaccination. Every receptor here comes from a man between 18 and 29 years old who received the YFV17D yellow fever vaccine.

The chain joins TRBV6-2 or TRBV6-3 to TRBJ1-1, with D maybe TRBD1 (5 bases). This CDR3 has 13 amino acids. Germline CDR1 MNHEY, CDR2 SVGEGT. Trimming took 2 bases from V and 6 from J, leaving 10 bases between them. This chain's CDR3 is CASSYEGFAEAFF. The CDR3 nucleotides are TGTGCCAGCAGTTACGAGGGGTTCGCTGAAGCTTTCTTT.

The CDR3 loop reads CASSLTPGLKNTEAFF. As DNA, the CDR3 is TGTGCCAGCAGTTTGACTCCGGGACTGAAAAACACTGAAGCTTTCTTT. The rearrangement uses TRBV6-5 and TRBJ1-1; a weak D match, TRBD1 (5 bases). V lost 4 bases and J 2 bases, leaving 17 bases between the germline ends. Germline CDR1 MNHEY, CDR2 SVGAGI. This CDR3 has 16 residues.

The chain joins TRBV10-3 to TRBJ2-1; TRBD1 matches 7 bases. The CDR3 has 17 residues. Trimming removed 10 bases from V and 8 bases from J; junction bases left unmatched: 23. Germline V gene sequence: CDR1 ENHRY, CDR2 SYGVKD. DNA for the CDR3: TGTGCCACCTCCCGAGGGTGGGGGACAGAGTCCGCTGATGAGCAGTTCTTC. It codes for CATSRGWGTESADEQFF.

There are a few counts of this clonotype. The chain links TRBV4-3 to TRBJ2-4; D remains unclear. V was cut by 1 base and J by 6 bases, with 13 bases left in between. This CDR3 has 15 amino acids. Germline CDR1 reads LGHNA; CDR2 reads YSLEER. CDR3 sequence: CASSQGLRQLNIQYF. The CDR3 DNA follows: TGCGCCAGCAGCCAAGGTCTGAGGCAGCTAAACATTCAGTACTTC.

The table lists this clonotype with many counts. V gene TRBV29-1 combines with J gene TRBJ2-1; 7 nucleotides align to TRBD1. The junction had 6 bases not matched to a gene; V was cut back by 7 bases and J by 6 bases. Germline V gene data show CDR1 as SQVTM and CDR2 as ANQGSEA. This CDR3 comprises 12 residues. The CDR3 DNA follows: TGCAGCGGTCCGGGACAGCTCAATGAGCAGTTCTTC. Residues: CSGPGQLNEQFF.

This clonotype was observed many times. The V and J genes are TRBV5-1 and TRBJ1-2, with D uncertain. The V end lost 4 bases, the J end lost 3 bases, and 10 bases lay between the germline ends. Germline assignment: CDR1 SGHRS and CDR2 YFSETQ. The CDR3 extends over 13 amino acids. CDR3 sequence: CASSQDSDYGYTF. The CDR3 bases are TGCGCCAGCAGCCAGGACTCTGACTATGGCTACACCTTC.

This clonotype was detected only a few times. V is TRBV9 and J is TRBJ1-1; 7 nucleotides agree with TRBD1. V lost 0 bases and J lost 7; bases outside the gene matches: 12. Germline loops: CDR1 SGDLS, CDR2 YYNGEE. The CDR3 loop spans 16 amino acids. DNA for the CDR3: TGTGCCAGCAGCGTAGTATCTGGAGGGACAGTCTTTGAAGCTTTCTTT. Translated, it gives CASSVVSGGTVFEAFF.

The sample holds many counts of this clonotype. J is TRBJ2-5 and V is TRBV30, with 7 bases aligning to TRBD2. The CDR3 has 12 amino acids. The germline V gene has CDR1 GTSNPN and CDR2 SVGIG (reference sequence). The V and J ends lost 8 bases and 4 bases, in that order; junction bases with no gene match: 7. The CDR3 sequence is CAGRLAAETQYF. The CDR3, as DNA: TGTGCCGGACGACTAGCAGCAGAGACCCAGTACTTC. The variable domain in full, with the rest retrieved from reference TRBV30 and TRBJ2-5, is SQTIHQWPATLVQPVGSPLSLECTVEGTSNPNLYWYRQAAGRGLQLLFYSVGIGQISSEVPQNLSASRPQDRQFILSSKKLLLSDSGFYLCAGRLAAETQYFGPGTRLLVL.

This clonotype was seen a few times. The rearrangement links TRBV20-1 to TRBJ1-2, with no clear D. This CDR3 region has 13 residues. CDR1 and CDR2 from the germline V gene are DFQATT and SNEGSKA (reference sequence). V gave up 0 bases and J gave up 0 bases, with 5 bases separating them. The CDR3 loop is CSAREAANYGYTF. The CDR3 DNA reads TGCAGTGCTAGAGAAGCAGCTAACTATGGCTACACCTTC.

In its sample, this clonotype was seen a few times. The chain couples TRBV6-5 to TRBJ1-1, with D possibly TRBD1 on 5 matching bases. This CDR3 is built from 17 residues. Trimming left V 0 bases short and J 2 bases short, with 16 bases between. Germline CDR1 and CDR2: MNHEY and SVGAGI. DNA for the CDR3: TGTGCCAGCAGTTACTCGATCGGTAGGGACTCCAACACTGAAGCTTTCTTT. Its protein is CASSYSIGRDSNTEAFF.

Ten or more counts support this clonotype. V is TRBV5-1 and J is TRBJ2-3; no clear D. The CDR3 consists of 16 residues. Trimming stripped 2 bases from V and 3 bases from J, with 16 bases between. Germline values: CDR1 SGHRS, CDR2 YFSETQ. The CDR3 here is CASSFGSPERTDTQYF. In nucleotides, the CDR3 is TGCGCCAGCAGCTTTGGATCGCCGGAAAGAACAGATACGCAGTATTTT.

The rearrangement uses TRBV20-1 and TRBJ2-5; 8 nucleotides match TRBD2. Germline values: CDR1 DFQATT, CDR2 SNEGSKA (reference sequence). The V gene end was trimmed by 0 bases and the J gene end by 1 base; junction bases not matched to a gene: 4. The CDR3 is 15 amino acids. The CDR3 reads CSAREGGGLQETQYF. The CDR3 nucleotides are TGCAGTGCTAGAGAGGGCGGGGGGCTCCAAGAGACCCAGTACTTC.

The rearrangement uses TRBV12-3 or TRBV12-4 and TRBJ1-6; D call uncertain. Trimming cost V 5 bases and J 8 bases, with 13 bases left between them. The CDR3 spans 14 residues. This CDR3 is CASSPTAGDSPLHF. The CDR3 DNA is TGTGCCAGCAGTCCTACAGCTGGGGATTCACCCCTCCACTTT.

There are many counts of this clonotype. The chain has TRBV23-1 and TRBJ2-2, with D tentatively TRBD2 (5 bases). TRBV23-1 carries the ORF label, with uncertain function. CDR3 length equals 11 residues. The V and J ends lost 6 bases and 8 bases respectively, with 7 bases between them. The CDR3 spells CASSTSGELFF. In nucleotides, the CDR3 is TGCGCCAGCAGCACTAGTGGGGAGCTGTTTTTT.

The CDR3 DNA sequence: TGTGCCAGCAGCTCGAATTGGGAATCCCTTCTCATCCCACCGCCAGATACGCAGTATTTT. The encoded protein is CASSSNWESLLIPPPDTQYF. This chain connects TRBV5-4 to TRBJ2-3; D gene uncertain. The CDR3 consists of 20 residues. Per germline, CDR1 SGHNT and CDR2 YYREEE (reference sequence). Trimming removed 3 bases at V and 4 bases at J, with 30 bases between.

The chain recombines TRBV27 with TRBJ2-3; D not resolved. The CDR3 is 14 amino acids. Trimming left V 2 bases short and J 0 bases short, with 6 bases between. CDR1 and CDR2 (germline): MNHEY, SMNVEV (reference sequence). The DNA for the CDR3 is TGTGCCAGCAGTTTAATGGCTAGCACAGATACGCAGTATTTT. This translates into CASSLMASTDTQYF.

The chain carries TRBV7-3 and TRBJ2-3; 8 nucleotides agree with TRBD2. The length of the CDR3 is 16 residues. Germline V gene lookup returns CDR1 SGHTA and CDR2 FQGTGA. The J segment lost 6 bases and the V segment lost 4 bases, leaving 12 bases of the junction unmatched. This CDR3 is CASSSNGAGAGDTQYF. As DNA, the CDR3 is TGTGCCAGCAGCTCAAACGGAGCGGGGGCGGGGGATACGCAGTATTTT.

J is TRBJ2-7 and V is TRBV20-1; 12 bases fit TRBD2. The CDR3 covers 14 residues. V shed 5 bases, J shed 3 bases, and the junction held 5 bases outside the gene matches. In germline, CDR1 is DFQATT, CDR2 SNEGSKA (reference sequence). In DNA, the CDR3 is TGCAGTGCTCCCGAGACTAGCGGGGGCTACGAGCAGTACTTC. It yields the protein CSAPETSGGYEQYF.

This clonotype was recorded many times. The chain links TRBV10-3 to TRBJ2-1; a weak D match, TRBD2 (7 bases). The germline gives CDR1 ENHRY, CDR2 SYGVKD. The CDR3 covers 13 residues. Deletions cut 8 bases from V and 7 bases from J, with 15 bases between. The CDR3 reads CAIREGGENEQFF. CDR3 in DNA: TGTGCCATCCGAGAGGGGGGGGAGAATGAGCAGTTCTTC.

This clonotype occurred a few times. The rearrangement joins TRBV6-5 to TRBJ1-2; D is uncertain. Germline assignment: CDR1 MNHEY and CDR2 SVGAGI. Trimming removed 0 bases at V and 2 bases at J, with 13 bases between. The CDR3 runs 16 residues. CDR3 bases: TGTGCCAGCAGTTACTCCCAAAATCCTTTAAACTATGGCTACACCTTC. It encodes CASSYSQNPLNYGYTF.

The rearrangement uses TRBV7-9 and TRBJ2-7, with D unclear. The V end lost 4 bases, the J end lost 7 bases, and 11 bases lay between the germline ends. CDR1 and CDR2 (germline): SEHNR, FQNEAQ (reference sequence). The CDR3 spans 12 residues. The CDR3 here is CASSSLSLEQYF. Written as DNA, the CDR3 is TGTGCCAGCAGCTCTCTTTCGTTGGAGCAGTACTTC.